A single sample is the source of the 27 T cell receptor beta chains below, sequenced in a study of blood T cell repertoires in COVID-19. Libraries were prepared by immunoSEQ multiplex PCR; TCRdb keeps only in-frame clonotypes and omits some of them. The sample includes 40,000 to 45,000 clones, approximately 90% seen only once; the top ten take around 2.3%. Sequencing used peripheral blood. Receptors originate from a human donor in a cohort sampled during active COVID-19.

The chain couples TRBV7-8 to TRBJ1-1, with a possible D match to TRBD1 (6 bases). Germline V gives CDR1 SGHVS, CDR2 FQNEAQ. V was shortened by 5 bases and J by 3 bases, with 16 bases between the two germline ends. CDR3 length: 15 amino acids. The CDR3 reads CASSPAQGPDTEAFF. The CDR3 region has the DNA TGTGCCAGCAGCCCGGCCCAGGGGCCGGACACTGAAGCTTTCTTT.

This clone was seen a single time. The chain links TRBV6-5 to TRBJ1-5; TRBD1 agrees at 9 bases. This CDR3 has 15 residues. The junction had 3 bases not matched to a gene; V was cut back by 4 bases and J by 2 bases. Germline loops: CDR1 MNHEY, CDR2 SVGAGI. The CDR3 reads CASSSGQGGNQPQHF. In DNA form, the CDR3 reads TGTGCCAGCAGTTCGGGACAGGGAGGCAATCAGCCCCAGCATTTT.

The chain couples TRBV11-2 to TRBJ2-5; 9 positions agree with TRBD1. Losses at the gene ends were 5 bases for V and 7 bases for J; bases not matched to a gene: 11. Germline lookup yields CDR1 SGHAT and CDR2 FQNNGV. This CDR3 region has 15 residues. CDR3 sequence (DNA): TGTGCCAGCAGCCCAGTGGGGACAGGGTATGGGACCCAGTACTTC. It specifies CASSPVGTGYGTQYF.

The chain combines TRBV9 with TRBJ1-6, with D possibly TRBD1 on 5 matching bases. The germline V gene has CDR1 SGDLS and CDR2 YYNGEE. Trimming removed 0 bases from V and 5 bases from J, with 15 bases in between. The CDR3 is 17 residues long. CDR3 protein: CASSVDSGHQNNSPLHF. As DNA, the CDR3 is TGTGCCAGCAGCGTAGATTCAGGGCACCAGAATAATTCACCCCTCCACTTT.

The rearrangement links TRBV2 to TRBJ2-1; D unresolved. Germline CDR1 and CDR2: SNHLY and FYNNEI. V dropped 6 bases and J dropped 9 bases, with 6 bases sitting between them. CDR3 length: 10 residues. CDR3 residues: CASRLGEQFF. As DNA, the CDR3 is TGTGCCAGCAGGCTCGGTGAGCAGTTCTTC. The whole variable domain, filled in from reference TRBV2 and TRBJ2-1, reads EPEVTQTPSHQVTQMGQEVILRCVPISNHLYFYWYRQILGQKVEFLVSFYNNEISEKSEIFDDQFSVERPDGSNFTLKIRSTKLEDSAMYFCASRLGEQFFGPGTRLTVL.

The CDR3 nucleotides read TGTGCCAGCAGTCTTGGACAGGGGGCATCAGATACGCAGTATTTT. It specifies CASSLGQGASDTQYF. The rearrangement joins TRBV6-6 to TRBJ2-3, with 11 bases that match TRBD1. Per the germline V gene, CDR1 is MNHNY and CDR2 is SVGAGI (reference sequence). Trimming took 5 bases from V and 4 from J; bases not matched to a gene: 5. This CDR3 comprises 15 residues.

This chain uses TRBV20-1 with TRBJ2-1; D ambiguous. The germline V gene encodes CDR1 DFQATT and CDR2 SNEGSKA (reference sequence). The CDR3 covers 15 residues. Trimming stripped 3 bases from V and 0 bases from J, with 12 bases between. The CDR3, as DNA: TGCAGTGCTAGTAACTCGAAAAGCTCCTACAATGAGCAGTTCTTC. This encodes CSASNSKSSYNEQFF.

This clone occurred once. V and J are TRBV5-1 and TRBJ2-7, with 9 bases identical to TRBD2. The CDR3 totals 16 residues. The germline CDR1 and CDR2 sequences are SGHRS and YFSETQ. Trimming removed 0 bases from V and 6 bases from J; junction bases left unmatched: 10. CDR3 sequence reads: CASSLDPPAGGREQYF. CDR3 DNA: TGCGCCAGCAGCTTGGATCCTCCGGCGGGGGGGCGCGAGCAGTACTTC. The full variable domain, completed using reference TRBV5-1 and TRBJ2-7, is KAGVTQTPRYLIKTRGQQVTLSCSPISGHRSVSWYQQTPGQGLQFLFEYFSETQRNKGNFPGRFSGRQFSNSRSEMNVSTLELGDSALYLCASSLDPPAGGREQYFGPGTRLTVT.

The J gene is TRBJ2-5, the V gene TRBV7-2, with 10 bases matching TRBD2. In germline, CDR1 is SGHTA, CDR2 FQGNSA. CDR3 length: 15 amino acids. Trimming at V came to 5 bases and at J to 5 bases, leaving 8 bases not matched to a gene. This CDR3 reads CASSRQAGGPETQYF. For the CDR3, the DNA is TGTGCCAGCAGCCGCCAAGCGGGGGGGCCGGAGACCCAGTACTTC.

The chain recombines TRBV4-2 with TRBJ2-7; 8 positions agree with TRBD1. Germline CDR1 LGHNA, CDR2 YNFKEQ. The CDR3 is made up of 17 amino acids. V trimming: 3 bases; J trimming: 0 bases; junction bases outside the gene matches: 10. The CDR3 DNA sequence: TGTGCCAGCAGCCAGGACGACAGGGGACACTCCTCCTACGAGCAGTACTTC. It encodes CASSQDDRGHSSYEQYF.

This clone was counted once. V gene TRBV3-1 (or the pseudogene TRBV3-2) combines with J gene TRBJ1-4; 7 bases map to TRBD1. With 4 bases clipped from V and 8 bases from J, the junction kept 10 bases outside the gene matches. This CDR3 region has 15 residues. Germline CDR1 LGHDT, CDR2 YNNKEL (reference sequence). The CDR3 reads CASSPRGLGHEKLFF. The CDR3, as DNA: TGTGCCAGCAGCCCAAGGGGGCTTGGTCACGAAAAACTGTTTTTT.

This rearrangement joins TRBV5-1 to TRBJ2-6; TRBD1 matches 10 bases. The V segment lost 4 bases and the J segment 2 bases; nucleotides outside the gene matches: 6. The CDR3 sequence is 17 residues long. Germline values: CDR1 SGHRS, CDR2 YFSETQ. CDR3 protein: CASSLGQGSAGANVLTF. In nucleotides, the CDR3 is TGCGCCAGCAGCCTGGGACAGGGGTCGGCTGGGGCCAACGTCCTGACTTTC.

CDR3 amino acids: CASSSIAQGAIGYTF. CDR3 nucleotides: TGTGCCAGCAGTTCCATCGCCCAGGGGGCGATTGGCTACACCTTC. V usage is TRBV6-5 and J usage is TRBJ1-2, with 8 bases aligning to TRBD1. The V gene end was trimmed by 4 bases and the J gene end by 7 bases; junction bases not matched to a gene: 11. The CDR3 is 15 amino acids. Germline CDR1 is MNHEY and CDR2 is SVGAGI.

The V call is TRBV19, the J call TRBJ2-3; 8 positions agree with TRBD2. After removal of 7 bases from V and 0 bases from J, the junction contained 9 bases not matched to a gene. The CDR3 has 16 amino acids. Germline CDR1 is LNHDA and CDR2 is SQIVND (reference sequence). The CDR3 loop reads CASTRGGAASTDTQYF. The CDR3 nucleotides read TGTGCCAGTACCCGGGGGGGAGCGGCTAGCACAGATACGCAGTATTTT.

The gene calls are TRBV30 and TRBJ2-1, with D uncertain. CDR1 and CDR2 (germline): GTSNPN, SVGIG (reference sequence). The V end was cut by 0 bases, the J end by 7 bases, with 10 bases between. The CDR3 consists of 13 residues. The chain's CDR3 is CAWSVARVNEQFF. CDR3 nucleotides: TGTGCCTGGAGTGTAGCTCGGGTAAATGAGCAGTTCTTC.

The V gene is TRBV12-3 or TRBV12-4, the J gene TRBJ2-5, with unresolved D. V lost 1 base and J lost 4, with 7 bases in between. This CDR3 is 13 amino acids long. The CDR3 DNA sequence: TGTGCCAGCAGTTTAGGGCAGGTAGAGACCCAGTACTTC. It codes for CASSLGQVETQYF.

The V call is TRBV5-4, the J call TRBJ2-7; 8 nucleotides agree with TRBD2. Germline V gives CDR1 SGHNT, CDR2 YYREEE (reference sequence). CDR3 length equals 15 residues. With V trimmed by 4 bases and J by 6 bases, 12 bases remained unmatched. The CDR3 bases are TGTGCCAGCAGCGCGGGACTAGGTGTACCCGGCGAGCAGTACTTC. Translation: CASSAGLGVPGEQYF.

V is TRBV3-1 (or the pseudogene TRBV3-2) and J is TRBJ1-2; D is unresolved. The CDR3 runs 16 residues. Trimming pared 0 bases from V and 0 bases from J, leaving 11 bases between. Germline V gene data show CDR1 as LGHDT and CDR2 as YNNKEL (reference sequence). This CDR3 reads CASSQDLVLANYGYTF. CDR3 DNA: TGTGCCAGCAGCCAAGATCTAGTATTAGCTAACTATGGCTACACCTTC.

V gene TRBV5-4 combines with J gene TRBJ2-7, with D possibly matching TRBD2 (7 bases). Germline V gene sequence: CDR1 SGHNT, CDR2 YYREEE (reference sequence). V shed 4 bases and J shed 0 bases, with 11 bases lying between them. This CDR3 spans 14 amino acids. The CDR3 nucleotides read TGTGCCAGCAGCACCGGGGGGCCCTCCTACGAGCAGTACTTC. Protein: CASSTGGPSYEQYF.

The gene calls are TRBV19 and TRBJ1-2; a possible D gene is TRBD1 (5 bases). This CDR3 is built from 12 residues. V lost 3 bases to trimming and J lost 6 bases, with 8 bases between them. CDR1 LNHDA and CDR2 SQIVND come from the germline V gene (reference sequence). The CDR3, as DNA: TGTGCCAGTAGTATGTTGGGGCATGGCTACACCTTC. As protein: CASSMLGHGYTF.

The chain joins TRBV7-9 to TRBJ2-3; 12 bases match TRBD2. Germline V gives CDR1 SEHNR, CDR2 FQNEAQ (reference sequence). The trim removed 0 bases at V and 4 bases at J, leaving 5 bases unmatched. This CDR3 region has 17 residues. The CDR3 DNA is TGTGCCAGCAGCTTAGCTGCTAGCGGGGGGGCCGCAGATACGCAGTATTTT. Translated: CASSLAASGGAADTQYF.

CDR3 sequence: CASSIFGGRDTEAFF. The CDR3 DNA is TGTGCCAGTAGTATATTCGGGGGGCGAGACACTGAAGCTTTCTTT. V gene TRBV19 combines with J gene TRBJ1-1; a weak D match, TRBD1 (6 bases). This CDR3 region has 15 residues. Between the trimmed V and J ends, which lost 2 bases and 3 bases, there was a span of 13 bases. Germline V gene lookup returns CDR1 LNHDA and CDR2 SQIVND (reference sequence).

The V gene is TRBV7-2, the J gene TRBJ2-1, with D possibly matching TRBD2 (6 bases). The CDR3 has 13 amino acids. V lost 2 bases to trimming and J lost 10 bases, with 12 bases between them. CDR1 is SGHTA and CDR2 is FQGNSA in the germline V gene. CDR3 DNA sequence: TGTGCCAGCAGCTTAACTAGCCGTGACGAGCAGTTCTTC. Residues: CASSLTSRDEQFF.

CDR3 nucleotides: TGTGCCTGGAGTTCTTTTGAGAGCTCCGGGGCCAACGTCCTGACTTTC. Translated: CAWSSFESSGANVLTF. The chain combines TRBV30 with TRBJ2-6; the D is unclear. The CDR3 has 16 residues. The V gene's germline CDR1 is GTSNPN and CDR2 SVGIG (reference sequence). V lost 2 bases and J lost 4, with 15 bases in between.

The rearrangement links TRBV11-2 to TRBJ1-2; D ambiguous. The CDR3 sequence is 18 residues long. Trimming left V 5 bases short and J 2 bases short, with 24 bases between. The germline CDR1 and CDR2 sequences are SGHAT and FQNNGV. CDR3 amino acids: CASSPLVVSEDGNYGYTF. In nucleotides, the CDR3 is TGTGCCAGCAGCCCGCTAGTTGTATCCGAGGATGGGAACTATGGCTACACCTTC.

The rearrangement joins TRBV28 to TRBJ1-2; D remains ambiguous. V was shortened by 7 bases and J by 8 bases, with 14 bases between the two germline ends. CDR1 and CDR2 from the germline V gene are MDHEN and SYDVKM. The CDR3 has 12 residues. CDR3 in amino acids: CASTKPTGGYTF. For the CDR3, the DNA is TGTGCCAGCACGAAACCGACGGGGGGCTACACCTTC.

The chain recombines TRBV12-3 or TRBV12-4 with TRBJ2-1; D is undetermined. The CDR3 contains 12 residues. Trimming took off 3 bases at V and 3 bases at J, with 3 bases between the two ends. CDR3 in amino acids: CASSFSYNEQFF. The CDR3 DNA sequence: TGTGCCAGCAGTTTCAGCTACAATGAGCAGTTCTTC.